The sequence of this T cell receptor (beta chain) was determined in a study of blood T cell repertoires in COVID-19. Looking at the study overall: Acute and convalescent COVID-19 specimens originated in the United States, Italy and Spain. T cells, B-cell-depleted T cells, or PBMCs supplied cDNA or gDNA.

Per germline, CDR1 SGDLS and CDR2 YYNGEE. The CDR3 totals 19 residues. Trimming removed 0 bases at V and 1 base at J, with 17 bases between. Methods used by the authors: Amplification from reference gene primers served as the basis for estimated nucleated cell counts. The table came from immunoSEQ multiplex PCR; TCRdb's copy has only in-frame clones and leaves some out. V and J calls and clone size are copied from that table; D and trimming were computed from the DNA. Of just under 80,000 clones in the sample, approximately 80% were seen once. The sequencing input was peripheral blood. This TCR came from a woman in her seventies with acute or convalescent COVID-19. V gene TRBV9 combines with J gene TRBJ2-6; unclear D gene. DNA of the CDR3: TGTGCCAGCAGCGTAGCCACCCTTCCCTCGGGTTCTGGGGCCAACGTCCTGACTTTC. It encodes CASSVATLPSGSGANVLTF.